The 23 T cell receptor beta chains presented below share a single source sample, sequenced in a study of T-cell memory formation after mild COVID-19. TCRdb reprocessed the 5' RACE reads with MiXCR, giving one entry per CDR3 protein. The table records about 200,000 distinct CDR3 sequences, more than 8% of them present only once. The source material was PBMCs or a T cell subset sorted from them (not recorded which). These receptors were taken from a man between 18 and 35 years old who had mild COVID-19 (a few samples of this study predate the infection). Cell type and time point are not known.

This clonotype was seen a handful of times. This chain connects TRBV20-1 to TRBJ1-2; D call uncertain. V gave up 0 bases and J gave up 2 bases, with 4 bases separating them. Germline CDR1 and CDR2: DFQATT and SNEGSKA (reference sequence). CDR3 length equals 12 residues. The CDR3 sequence is CSAREQNYGYTF. In DNA, the CDR3 is TGCAGTGCTAGAGAACAGAACTATGGCTACACCTTC.

The CDR3 sequence is CASSYSRRFSDQPQHF. The CDR3 DNA follows: TGTGCCAGCAGTTACTCGAGAAGGTTCTCCGATCAGCCCCAGCATTTT. The rearrangement links TRBV6-6 to TRBJ1-5; D remains unclear. The CDR3 runs to 16 residues. The ends were cut back, 0 bases at V and 5 bases at J, with 14 bases in the middle. Germline values: CDR1 MNHNY, CDR2 SVGAGI (reference sequence).

This clonotype was picked up a small number of times. This rearrangement joins TRBV3-1 to TRBJ2-2; D is possibly TRBD2 (6 bases). V lost 4 bases, J lost 0 bases, and 12 bases lay in between. This CDR3 is built from 16 residues. Germline assignment: CDR1 LGHDT and CDR2 YNNKEL (reference sequence). The CDR3 nucleotides are TGTGCCAGCAGCCCGGGACTCGACGCGAACACCGGGGAGCTGTTTTTT. Its protein is CASSPGLDANTGELFF.

Only a few counts were recorded for this clonotype. The chain joins TRBV19 to TRBJ1-5; D is perhaps TRBD1 (5 bases). This CDR3 comprises 12 residues. Trimming removed 6 bases from V and 7 bases from J, with 10 bases in between. Germline assignment: CDR1 LNHDA and CDR2 SQIVND (reference sequence). The CDR3 nucleotides are TGTGCCAGTAGATTGAGGGGACAGCCCCAGCATTTT. This sequence encodes CASRLRGQPQHF.

The CDR3 spells CASSQVAGGSYEQYF. The CDR3 bases are TGCGCCAGCAGCCAAGTAGCGGGGGGCTCCTACGAGCAGTACTTC. The rearrangement joins TRBV4-3 to TRBJ2-7; 10 bases fit TRBD2. J gave up 0 bases and V 1 base, and 0 bases lay outside the gene matches. This CDR3 comprises 15 residues. CDR1 LGHNA and CDR2 YSLEER come from the germline V gene.

The CDR3 DNA reads TGTGCCAGCAGCTCCGGGACAGGGAACGAGCAGTACGTC. Protein: CASSSGTGNEQYV. The chain combines TRBV7-2 with TRBJ2-7, with 9 positions matching TRBD1. V shed 4 bases, J shed 5 bases, and the junction held 3 bases outside the gene matches. Per the germline V gene, CDR1 is SGHTA and CDR2 is FQGNSA. The CDR3 loop spans 13 amino acids.

The chain carries TRBV7-2 and TRBJ1-1; perhaps TRBD1 as D (5 bases). The V end lost 6 bases, the J end lost 11 bases, and 25 bases lay between the germline ends. Germline V gene sequence: CDR1 SGHTA, CDR2 FQGNSA. The CDR3 has 15 residues. CDR3 sequence: CASSPTVQGGRGAFF. CDR3 nucleotides: TGTGCCAGCAGTCCGACGGTTCAGGGAGGGCGGGGCGCTTTCTTT. Supplemented by reference TRBV7-2 and TRBJ1-1, the full variable domain reads GAGVSQSPSNKVTEKGKDVELRCDPISGHTALYWYRQSLGQGLEFLIYFQGNSAPDKSGLPSDRFSAERTGGSVSTLTIQRTQQEDSAVYLCASSPTVQGGRGAFFGQGTRLTVV.

The gene calls are TRBV27 and TRBJ2-1; TRBD1 agrees at 8 bases. From germline, CDR1 is MNHEY and CDR2 SMNVEV (reference sequence). J was trimmed by 6 bases and V by 8 bases; bases with no gene match: 12. The CDR3 is made up of 15 amino acids. CDR3 sequence: CASRYRDRRFNEQFF. DNA for the CDR3: TGTGCCAGCCGGTACCGGGACAGGCGTTTCAATGAGCAGTTCTTC.

The chain couples TRBV6-5 to TRBJ1-2; TRBD1 might be the D (5 bases). Per the germline V gene, CDR1 is MNHEY and CDR2 is SVGAGI. This CDR3 has 14 amino acids. V shed 2 bases and J shed 2 bases, with 9 bases lying between them. Written as DNA, the CDR3 is TGTGCCAGCAGTTACAATTGGGGGAACTATGGCTACACCTTC. Amino acid sequence: CASSYNWGNYGYTF.

This chain connects TRBV16 to TRBJ2-5, with 7 bases matching TRBD1. Germline values: CDR1 KGHSY, CDR2 FQNENV. The V gene end was trimmed by 2 bases and the J gene end by 1 base; junction bases not matched to a gene: 10. This CDR3 has 17 amino acids. The CDR3 spells CASSQVRQGGPQETQYF. CDR3 in DNA: TGTGCCAGCAGCCAAGTTCGACAGGGTGGGCCCCAAGAGACCCAGTACTTC.

This clonotype was observed a few times. The V call is TRBV20-1, the J call TRBJ1-2, with 7 bases identical to TRBD1. The CDR3 contains 12 residues. After removal of 7 bases from V and 8 bases from J, the junction contained 10 bases not matched to a gene. CDR1 and CDR2 from the germline V gene are DFQATT and SNEGSKA (reference sequence). CDR3 DNA sequence: TGCAGTGTTTCGGGACAGAGGGACGGCTACACCTTC. Amino acid sequence: CSVSGQRDGYTF.

This clonotype was detected many times. The chain employs TRBV7-3 and TRBJ1-1; no clear D. This CDR3 contains 13 residues. The ends were cut back, 4 bases at V and 1 base at J, with 7 bases in the middle. From germline, CDR1 is SGHTA and CDR2 FQGTGA. The CDR3 loop is CASSYDPNTEAFF. CDR3 DNA sequence: TGTGCCAGCAGCTACGATCCGAACACTGAAGCTTTCTTT.

The V gene is TRBV7-3, the J gene TRBJ2-3; 7 positions agree with TRBD2. V shed 0 bases, J shed 5 bases, and the junction held 5 bases outside the gene matches. This CDR3 has 15 amino acids. The germline CDR1 and CDR2 sequences are SGHTA and FQGTGA. The CDR3 coding sequence is TGTGCCAGCAGCTTAACAAGGGCTAGCGGAGATACGCAGTATTTT. Its translation is CASSLTRASGDTQYF.

The rearrangement uses TRBV12-3 or TRBV12-4 and TRBJ2-5, with a tentative D call TRBD1 (6 bases). V lost 6 bases, J lost 1 base, and 12 bases lay in between. This CDR3 contains 14 residues. Here the CDR3 reads CASREDSVQETQYF. The DNA for the CDR3 is TGTGCCAGCAGAGAGGACAGCGTCCAAGAGACCCAGTACTTC.

This chain links TRBV5-6 with TRBJ2-3; 7 bases are a match to TRBD2. The ends lost 4 bases at V and 2 bases at J; junction bases unmatched: 7. The CDR3 is made up of 15 amino acids. The germline gives CDR1 SGHDT, CDR2 YYEEEE. The CDR3 DNA is TGTGCCAGCAGCGTACGGGGGGTTGACACAGATACGCAGTATTTT. Its protein product is CASSVRGVDTDTQYF.

The rearrangement links TRBV9 to TRBJ2-2; weak D call: TRBD1 (7 bases). CDR1 is SGDLS, CDR2 YYNGEE, per germline. This CDR3 is built from 15 residues. V was cut by 2 bases and J by 4 bases, with 12 bases left in between. CDR3 in DNA: TGTGCCAGCAGCGTGGAGGGGGCGAGCACCGGGGAGCTGTTTTTT. This codes for CASSVEGASTGELFF.

This clonotype was counted ten times or more. V gene TRBV5-1 combines with J gene TRBJ1-1; D not certain. Germline V CDR1 and CDR2: SGHRS, YFSETQ. V lost 0 bases and J lost 1, with 10 bases in between. The CDR3 extends over 15 amino acids. CDR3 bases: TGCGCCAGCAGCTTGGCAGGCCGCCCGAACACTGAAGCTTTCTTT. As protein: CASSLAGRPNTEAFF.

The chain joins TRBV2 to TRBJ2-7; 9 bases fit TRBD1. V lost 6 bases, J lost 2 bases, and 5 bases stayed unmatched. CDR1 and CDR2 from the germline V gene are SNHLY and FYNNEI. The CDR3 is 14 amino acids. The CDR3 reads CASSRDRETYEQYF. The CDR3 region has the DNA TGTGCCAGCAGCCGGGACAGGGAGACCTACGAGCAGTACTTC.

The chain links TRBV7-9 to TRBJ2-7; 7 nucleotides match TRBD1. The CDR3 spans 13 residues. With V trimmed by 5 bases and J by 2 bases, 3 bases remained unmatched. Germline V gives CDR1 SEHNR, CDR2 FQNEAQ (reference sequence). CDR3 DNA: TGTGCCAGCAGCCATGGGACAGCCTACGAGCAGTACGTC. Translation: CASSHGTAYEQYV.

V usage is TRBV21-1 and J usage is TRBJ1-6. TRBV21-1 is recorded as a pseudogene. The CDR3 has 14 amino acids. CDR3 coding DNA: TGTGCCAGCACCCCCCCGAGGGTTAATTCACCCCTCCACTTT. Translating it yields CASTPPRVNSPLHF.

There are a few counts of this clonotype. The V and J genes are TRBV12-3 or TRBV12-4 and TRBJ1-1; D remains unclear. Deletions cut 5 bases from V and 5 bases from J, with 15 bases between. The CDR3 contains 14 residues. The CDR3 sequence: CASSQDLRGTEAFF. DNA of the CDR3: TGTGCCAGCAGTCAAGACCTACGGGGTACTGAAGCTTTCTTT.

This clonotype has ten or more counts. This chain uses TRBV7-2 with TRBJ2-3, with 9 bases aligning to TRBD2. After removal of 8 bases from V and 2 bases from J, the junction contained 11 bases not matched to a gene. CDR1 SGHTA and CDR2 FQGNSA come from the germline V gene. The CDR3 totals 16 residues. CDR3 residues: CASQSGGSPLTDTQYF. The CDR3 nucleotides read TGTGCCAGCCAGAGCGGGGGGTCCCCCCTCACAGATACGCAGTATTTT. Looking up the rest from reference TRBV7-2 and TRBJ2-3 gives the full variable domain: GAGVSQSPSNKVTEKGKDVELRCDPISGHTALYWYRQSLGQGLEFLIYFQGNSAPDKSGLPSDRFSAERTGGSVSTLTIQRTQQEDSAVYLCASQSGGSPLTDTQYFGPGTRLTVL.

Regarding this clonotype: The junction shows a germline mismatch at one end, possibly a read error. The rearrangement links TRBV7-7 to TRBJ2-5; maybe TRBD1 (6 bases). Germline lookup yields CDR1 SSHAT and CDR2 FNYEAQ (reference sequence). This CDR3 comprises 15 residues. Written as DNA, the CDR3 is TGTGCTAGCAGCTTAGCCGGGACAAAAGGAGAGACCCAGTACTTC. Protein product: CASSLAGTKGETQYF.